This T cell receptor (beta chain) emerged from a study of cytomegalovirus exposure and HLA in healthy donors. Both 60 Vbeta primers and 13 Jbeta primers went into the PCR. Profiled with immunoSEQ multiplex PCR; TCRdb holds only in-frame clones, not every one. Its clone listing holds around 200,000 clones. Each donor's status was that of a healthy bone marrow donor. V was cut by 2 bases and J by 0 bases, with 9 bases left in between. The germline gives CDR1 SGHNT, CDR2 YYREEE (reference sequence). The CDR3 consists of 15 residues. The rearrangement joins TRBV5-4 to TRBJ1-3, with D perhaps matching TRBD1 (6 bases). The sequencing sample was made of PBMCs. This clonotype was obtained from a girl aged 2 to 9 in good health and CMV-seropositive. The CDR3 DNA is TGTGCCAGCAGCTTTGGGGGCTCCTCTGGAAACACCATATATTTT. It is translated as CASSFGGSSGNTIYF.